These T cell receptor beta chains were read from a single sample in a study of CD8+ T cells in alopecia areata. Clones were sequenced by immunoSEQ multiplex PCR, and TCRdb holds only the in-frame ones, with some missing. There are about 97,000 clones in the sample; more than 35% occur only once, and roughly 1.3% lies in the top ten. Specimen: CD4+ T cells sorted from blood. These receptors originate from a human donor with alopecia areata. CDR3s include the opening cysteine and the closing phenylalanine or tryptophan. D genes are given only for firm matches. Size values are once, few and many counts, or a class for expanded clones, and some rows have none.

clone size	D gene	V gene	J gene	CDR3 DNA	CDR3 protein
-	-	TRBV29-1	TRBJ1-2	TGCAGCGTTCTCCCAGCTAACTATGGCTACACCTTC	CSVLPANYGYTF
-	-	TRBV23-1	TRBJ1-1	TGCGCCAGCAGTCAACCGCCGGGGCACGGCACTGAAGCTTTCTTT	CASSQPPGHGTEAFF
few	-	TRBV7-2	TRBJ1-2	TGTGCCAGCAGCTTAGAGGTGGGGCGAACACATGGCTACACCTTC	CASSLEVGRTHGYTF
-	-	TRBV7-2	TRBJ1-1	TGTGCCAGCAGCCAAGATGAGGGGTGGTACACTGAAGCTTTCTTT	CASSQDEGWYTEAFF
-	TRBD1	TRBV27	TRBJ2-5	TGTGCCAGCAGTTGGGACAGGGAAGGGACCCAGTACTTC	CASSWDREGTQYF
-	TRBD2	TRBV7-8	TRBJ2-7	TGTGCCAGCAGCTTTATGACTAGCGGGAGTTCCGAGCAGTACTTC	CASSFMTSGSSEQYF
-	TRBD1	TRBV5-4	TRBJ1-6	TGTGCCAGCAGCTTTGGACAGGGGAGGAATTCACCCCTCCACTTT	CASSFGQGRNSPLHF
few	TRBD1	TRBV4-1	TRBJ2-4	TGCGCCAGCAGCCACCCAGGACAGGCAATAGCCAAAAACATTCAGTACTTC	CASSHPGQAIAKNIQYF
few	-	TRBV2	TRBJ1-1	TGTGCCAGCAAAAAAGAGGGGTGGAACACTGAAGCTTTCTTT	CASKKEGWNTEAFF
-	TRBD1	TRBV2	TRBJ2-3	TGTGCCAGCAGTAAAGACAGGGCGGATACGCAGTATTTT	CASSKDRADTQYF
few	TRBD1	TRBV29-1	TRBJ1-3	TGCAGCGTTGACCTAACAGGGGCAGGAGGAAACACCATATATTTT	CSVDLTGAGGNTIYF
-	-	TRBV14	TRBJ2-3	TGTGCCAGCAGCCCCTACCTACGTCTTACGCAGTATTTT	CASSPYLRLTQYF
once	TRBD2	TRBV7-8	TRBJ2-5	TGTGCCAGCCGACTAGCGGGAGCACTCCAAGAGACCCAGTACTTC	CASRLAGALQETQYF
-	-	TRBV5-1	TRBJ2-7	TGCGCCAGCAGCTTGGCGGACTACGAGCAGTACTTC	CASSLADYEQYF
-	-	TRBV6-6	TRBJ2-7	TGTGCCAGCAGTTACTCCTCGGGGTACTCCTACGAGCAGTACTTC	CASSYSSGYSYEQYF
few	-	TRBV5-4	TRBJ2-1	TGTGCCAGCACCCCCGGTGGGGTGTACAATGAGCAGTTCTTC	CASTPGGVYNEQFF
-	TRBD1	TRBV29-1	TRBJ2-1	TGCAGCGCCCTAAGGACAGGGGGCATCGGTGAGCAGTTCTTC	CSALRTGGIGEQFF
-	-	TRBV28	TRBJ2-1	TGTGCCAGCAGTATTACTGCGCTGCGAGGGCAGTTCTTC	CASSITALRGQFF
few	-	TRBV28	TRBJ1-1	TGTGCCAGCAGTTTACAGGGCACTGAAGCTTTCTTT	CASSLQGTEAFF
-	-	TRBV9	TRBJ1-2	TGTGCCAGCAGCGTGACCGGTGAGGGGATAGACTATGGCTACACCTTC	CASSVTGEGIDYGYTF
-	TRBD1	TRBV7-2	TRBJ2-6	TGTGCCAGCAGCCAAACCGGGACAGGGCAATCTGGGGCCAACGTCCTGACTTTC	CASSQTGTGQSGANVLTF
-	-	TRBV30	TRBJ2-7	TGTGCCTGGAGTGTACTGTACGAGCAGTACTTC	CAWSVLYEQYF
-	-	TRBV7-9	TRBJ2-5	TGTGCCAGCAACAAACAGGGAGTCCAAGAGACCCAGTACTTC	CASNKQGVQETQYF
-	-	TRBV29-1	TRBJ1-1	TGCAGCGTTGAGCGCGGGGCGAGGGCTTTCTTT	CSVERGARAFF
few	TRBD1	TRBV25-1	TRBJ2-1	TGTGCCAGCAGGAGGGACAGCCTATATGAGCAGTTCTTC	CASRRDSLYEQFF
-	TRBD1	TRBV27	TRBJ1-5	TGTGCCAGCAGCGGACAGGCGAGGGGTCAGCCCCAGCATTTT	CASSGQARGQPQHF
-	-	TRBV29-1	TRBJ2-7	TGCAGCGTTGGGGGGTTATACGAGCAGTACTTC	CSVGGLYEQYF
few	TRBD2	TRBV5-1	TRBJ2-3	TGCGCCAGCAGCCCAGGACTAGCGGGAGGCAAGCAGTATTTT	CASSPGLAGGKQYF
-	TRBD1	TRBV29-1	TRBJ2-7	TGCAGCGTTGAAGGGACAGGCGCCTACGAGCAGTACTTC	CSVEGTGAYEQYF
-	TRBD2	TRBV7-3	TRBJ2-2	TGTGCCAGCAGCTTGGGACTAGCGGGAGTCACCGGGGAGCTGTTTTTT	CASSLGLAGVTGELFF
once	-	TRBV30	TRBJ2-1	TGTGCCTGGAACAAGGAGGACAATGAGCAGTTCTTC	CAWNKEDNEQFF
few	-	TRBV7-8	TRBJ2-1	TGTGCCAGCAGCTTAGCTGGACTCTCCAATGAGCAGTTCTTC	CASSLAGLSNEQFF
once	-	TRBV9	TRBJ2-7	TGTGCCAGCAGCGCCACAGATTTCTCCTACGAGCAGTACTTC	CASSATDFSYEQYF
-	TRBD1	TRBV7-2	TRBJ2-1	TGTGCCAGCAGCTTAGGACAGGGGGGTCCCAATGAGCAGTTCTTC	CASSLGQGGPNEQFF
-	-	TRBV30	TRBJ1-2	TGTGCCTGGAGTGTACTGGGGGCGGGTGGCTACACCTTC	CAWSVLGAGGYTF
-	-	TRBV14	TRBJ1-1	TGTGCCAGCAGCAGGGTCATGAACACTGAAGCTTTCTTT	CASSRVMNTEAFF
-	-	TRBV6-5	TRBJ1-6	TGTGCCAGCAGTTACTCGGGGCAAAATTCACCCCTCCACTTT	CASSYSGQNSPLHF
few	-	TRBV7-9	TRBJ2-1	TGTGCCAGCAGCTCCTCCGGGACCCCTAATGAGCAGTTCTTC	CASSSSGTPNEQFF
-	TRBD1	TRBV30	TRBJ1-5	TGTGCCTGGAATAGACAGGGGCAAGTCCAGCCCCAGCATTTT	CAWNRQGQVQPQHF
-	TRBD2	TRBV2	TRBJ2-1	TGTGCCAGCAGTGGGTTAGCGGGAGTAAGGGAGCAGTTCTTC	CASSGLAGVREQFF
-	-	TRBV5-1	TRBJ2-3	TGCGCCAGCAGGGGCTCAGATACGCAGTATTTT	CASRGSDTQYF
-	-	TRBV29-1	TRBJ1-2	TGCAGCGTTGAAAGGGCATCCTATGGCTACACCTTC	CSVERASYGYTF
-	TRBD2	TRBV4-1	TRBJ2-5	TGCGCCAGCAGCCAAGATTTTTGGGAACTAGCGGAAGAGACCCAGTACTTC	CASSQDFWELAEETQYF
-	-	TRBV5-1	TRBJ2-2	TGCGCCAGCAGCCGGACGGCGACTCGGGACACCGGGGAGCTGTTTTTT	CASSRTATRDTGELFF
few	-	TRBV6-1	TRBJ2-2	TGTGCCAGCACGCGGGACACCGGGGAGCTGTTTTTT	CASTRDTGELFF
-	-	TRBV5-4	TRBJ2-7	TGTGCCAGCAGCACCCCGACAGCGATTGTCGTCGAGCAGTACTTC	CASSTPTAIVVEQYF
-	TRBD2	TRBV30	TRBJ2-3	TGTGCCTGGAGTTCACTAGCGGCTAGCACAGATACGCAGTATTTT	CAWSSLAASTDTQYF
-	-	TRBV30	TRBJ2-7	TGTGCCTGGGAAACGGGCTTCGAGCAGTACTTC	CAWETGFEQYF
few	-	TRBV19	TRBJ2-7	TGTGCCAGTAGTATTTCGGTGACAATATCCCACGAGCAGTACTTC	CASSISVTISHEQYF
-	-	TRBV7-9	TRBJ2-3	TGTGCCAGCCCGGGGCGGGTGACAGATACGCAGTATTTT	CASPGRVTDTQYF